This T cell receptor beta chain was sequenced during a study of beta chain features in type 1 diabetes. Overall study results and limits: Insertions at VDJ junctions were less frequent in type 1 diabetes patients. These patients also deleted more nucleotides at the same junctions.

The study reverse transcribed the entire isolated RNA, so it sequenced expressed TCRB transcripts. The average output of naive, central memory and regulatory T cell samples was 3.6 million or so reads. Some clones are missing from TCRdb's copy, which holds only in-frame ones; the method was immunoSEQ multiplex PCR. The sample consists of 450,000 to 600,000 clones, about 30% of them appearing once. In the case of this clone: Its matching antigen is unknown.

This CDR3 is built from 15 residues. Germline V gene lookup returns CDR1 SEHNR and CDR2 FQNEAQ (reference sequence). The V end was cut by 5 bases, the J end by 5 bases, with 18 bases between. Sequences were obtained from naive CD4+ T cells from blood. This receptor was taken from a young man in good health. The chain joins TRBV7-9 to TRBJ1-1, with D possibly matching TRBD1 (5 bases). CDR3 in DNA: TGTGCCAGCAGCCGGTGGGACTTTAATCGTACTGAAGCTTTCTTT. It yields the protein CASSRWDFNRTEAFF.